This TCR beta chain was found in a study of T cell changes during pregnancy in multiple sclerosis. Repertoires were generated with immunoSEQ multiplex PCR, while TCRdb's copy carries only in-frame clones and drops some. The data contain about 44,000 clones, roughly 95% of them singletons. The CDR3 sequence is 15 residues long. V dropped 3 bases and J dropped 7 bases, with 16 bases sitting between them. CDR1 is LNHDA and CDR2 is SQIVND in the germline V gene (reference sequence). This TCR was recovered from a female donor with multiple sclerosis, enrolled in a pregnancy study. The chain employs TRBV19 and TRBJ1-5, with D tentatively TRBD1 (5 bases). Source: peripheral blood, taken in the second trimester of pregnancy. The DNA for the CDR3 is TGTGCCAGTAGTATTATGGGGGGAAAAGGACAGCCCCAGCATTTT. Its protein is CASSIMGGKGQPQHF.